This T cell receptor beta chain originates from a study of siplizumab effects on memory and regulatory T cells. It was about 10^5 TCR templates that were assayed per sample. Profiling relied on immunoSEQ multiplex PCR, and the TCRdb table lists in-frame clones only, not all of them. The sample yields about 69,000 clones, over 75% seen once. Study outcomes and limitations: Siplizumab cultures yielded proliferating Tregs whose suppressive function was not confirmed.

Note on this clone: Its antigen is unknown.

The source material was Tregs sorted from blood. This receptor was taken from a human donor in good health.

The DNA for the CDR3 is TGTGCCAGCCCCCGGCGCCCTGGGTACGAGCAGTACTTC. Its translation is CASPRRPGYEQYF. This chain connects TRBV14 to TRBJ2-7; D is unresolved. V shed 8 bases and J shed 4 bases, with 15 bases lying between them. CDR1 is SGHDN, CDR2 FVKESK, per germline. This CDR3 is 13 amino acids long.